This paragraph reports one T cell receptor (beta chain). This clone was seen once. Its antigen is currently not known. It has no much larger one-base neighbor in the sample; base qualities were not kept. The twin pairs came from the European Cystic Fibrosis Twin and Sibling Study Cohort, a cohort that recruited patients from over 150 CF clinics across 14 European countries. Zygosity and CFTR genotype were verified in-house, and zygosity was tested by multiplex PCR of nine short tandem repeat loci. Peripheral blood was taken from each twin, and clinical parameters were recorded on the day of blood sampling. Genomic DNA was isolated from peripheral blood cells with phenol/chloroform and kept in TE buffer at 4 degrees C. The data are from a study of monozygotic twins with cystic fibrosis (dated by TCRdb to about 2021). The study in broad terms: Barcoded libraries were prepared from three micrograms of fragmented DNA with 15 PCR cycles. To assess genetic influence on V and J gene usage, the study compared TCR beta repertoires within and across 16 monozygotic twin pairs with cystic fibrosis. The cohort comprised ten female and six male twin pairs aged about 2.0 to 36.4 years, median roughly 8.8 years, mostly children and adolescents. On the day of blood sampling, twins were ranked among 850 to 1,300 cohort participants for weight-for-height and for FEVPerc (FEV1 disease centile). Data for three of the twin pairs had already been reported earlier in a different context.

Findings and caveats that apply to the study as a whole: The cohort was small, and the number of shared CDR3s showed no association with age, concordance or disease severity. Simpson clonality was generally low (median approximately 0.009), which suggests a naive-dominated repertoire, and clonality was higher in the most severely affected patients. Significantly higher nucleotide-identical clonotype sharing was observed within monozygotic CF twin pairs than between unrelated CF individuals (P = 0.000026, Mann-Whitney). In 13 of 16 pairs, V gene usage most closely resembled the co-twin's, and the same held for J usage in 8 of 16 pairs, a pattern suggesting genetic constraints.

V is cut by 8 bases and J by 8 bases, and the space between the germline ends is 21 bases. From a lookup of the germline V gene, CDR1 and CDR2 are MNHNS and SASEGT. Taken from cysteine to phenylalanine, the CDR3 has 14 residues. The read is trimmed to its CDR3 DNA, 42 bases read in frame from base 1. Following the manufacturer's instructions, the researchers used the immunoSEQ immune profiling system to amplify TCR beta CDR3 regions via multiplex PCR. An Illumina NextSeq system was used for sequencing. The original pipeline was this. The immunoSEQ Analyzer platform handled processing of the sequence data, and clonality was calculated by taking the square root of Simpson's index of productive rearrangements. V and J usage similarity was measured by Jensen-Shannon distance, and CDR3 generation probabilities were computed with OLGA. The immuneACCESS database (August 2020) and VDJdb (December 2020) were searched for shared CDR3 sequences. As stored in TCRdb, this immuneACCESS dataset retains in-frame rearrangements with V and J assigned. A fraction of the clones does not appear; measured against another copy, unresolved V genes explain less than half of the discrepancy, and the remainder lacks a known reason. The DNA was the basis for D and trimming; V, J and clone size are from that table. This sample has roughly 25,000 clones in its table, and around 96% of those were observed once. Around 2.5% of the sample lies in the top ten.

This TCR was sampled from a girl aged 2 to 9 with cystic fibrosis. Sequenced sample: blood. The V and J genes are TRBV6-1 and TRBJ1-2; TRBD1 could be the D gene, as 5 bases match. DNA sequence: TGTGCCAGCGTATACCCTACCGGGACGGAAGGCTACACCTTC. This sequence encodes CASVYPTGTEGYTF.